Here is one T cell receptor beta chain with its context. The antigen is unknown. HTBI primers from iRepertoire and Arm-PCR of CDR3 regions yielded the TCR beta libraries. TCRdb ran MiXCR on the multiplex PCR reads and lists one entry per CDR3 protein. The sample consists of about half a million distinct CDR3 sequences, about 11% of them appearing once. This specimen belongs to a study of regulatory T cells in long-lasting Graves disease. This CDR3 comprises 15 residues. Trimming left V 1 base short and J 3 bases short, with 11 bases between. Germline-derived CDR1 and CDR2 are KGHSH and LQKENI. Study observations and caveats: Examination was confined to peripheral blood, excluding thyroid tissue.

The sample's time point: newly diagnosed GD, antithyroid drugs for less than 3 months. PBMCs provided the RNA from which the TCR library was made. Doctors identified Graves' disease using the American Thyroid Association guidelines. The same sample was also used in a study of T cells in Graves' hyperthyroidism and ophthalmopathy. That investigation notes: Over 18 months, lack of ophthalmopathy progression marked Graves' hyperthyroidism as stable.

V is TRBV18 and J is TRBJ2-3; D gene unclear. Sequences were derived from peripheral blood mononuclear cells (PBMCs), sampled at new diagnosis, from a patient treated with antithyroid drugs. This TCR was sampled from a woman aged 30 to 39 with Graves disease. For the CDR3, the DNA is TGTGCCAGCTCACCACGAACAGAACAAACAGATACGCAGTATTTT. This codes for CASSPRTEQTDTQYF.